Listed here is a single T cell receptor (beta chain). The antigen is unknown. The source of the sample is a study of cytomegalovirus exposure and HLA in healthy donors. General study findings and limits: Later on, an analysis tied 15,000 or so TCR beta sequences to HLA alleles at 0.05 false discovery rate. A list of 164 TCR beta chains associated with cytomegalovirus was given. When presence/absence was analysed, sequencing depth was taken to be roughly uniform across donors. The CMV antigen specificity of three CMV-associated chains was confirmed through in vitro analysis.

Trimming took off 3 bases at V and 1 base at J, with 6 bases between the two ends. There are 13 residues in the CDR3. The V gene's germline CDR1 is SGHVS and CDR2 FQNEAQ. The PCR ran on 60 Vbeta and 13 Jbeta primers. Profiled with immunoSEQ multiplex PCR; TCRdb holds only in-frame clones, not every one. This sample has 75,000 to 100,000 clones, with around 77% found just once. This sequence joins TRBV7-8 and TRBJ1-1; TRBD1 is a possible D gene (6 bases). The sequence was collected from a man between 35 and 55 years old in good health and CMV-seronegative. The source material was PBMCs. CDR3 in DNA: TGTGCCAGCAGCTTGGGACAGAACACTGAAGCTTTCTTT. This encodes CASSLGQNTEAFF.